The 9 T cell receptor beta chains reported below all come from one sample, sequenced in a study of T cells in Graves' hyperthyroidism and ophthalmopathy. TCR beta CDR3 regions were amplified from RNA transcripts. The HTBI primer set was used in a first-round RT-PCR of the TCR CDR3. In TCRdb, the multiplex PCR reads were re-called with MiXCR into one record per CDR3 protein. The sample includes over 200,000 distinct CDR3 sequences, 13% to 15% seen only once; the top ten take 10% to 15%. Sequenced material: blood. The receptor source for this set is a woman aged 40 to 49 with Graves' hyperthyroidism that later progressed to Graves' ophthalmopathy.

J is TRBJ1-4 and V is TRBV28, with D possibly matching TRBD1 (6 bases). Between the trimmed V and J ends, which lost 5 bases and 11 bases, there was a span of 15 bases. This CDR3 contains 13 residues. In germline, CDR1 is MDHEN, CDR2 SYDVKM. This chain's CDR3 is CASSLRTGGKLFF. The CDR3 DNA is TGTGCCAGCAGTCTTCGGACCGGGGGCAAACTGTTTTTT.

This clonotype was detected ten times or more. V gene TRBV12-3 or TRBV12-4 combines with J gene TRBJ2-1, with D tentatively TRBD1 (5 bases). CDR3 length equals 11 residues. V shed 6 bases and J shed 7 bases, with 7 bases lying between them. The CDR3 reads CASSQGNEQFF. CDR3 DNA sequence: TGTGCCAGCAGCCAGGGAAATGAGCAGTTCTTC.

The chain couples TRBV7-3 to TRBJ2-1; TRBD1 is a possible D gene (5 bases). The germline gives CDR1 SGHTA, CDR2 FQGTGA. The CDR3 length is 17 residues. V was trimmed by 2 bases and J by 4 bases, leaving 18 bases between them. CDR3 nucleotides: TGTGCCAGCAGCTTAGGGGTCAGGGTGACAGCATACAATGAGCAGTTCTTC. It encodes CASSLGVRVTAYNEQFF.

Concerning this clonotype: A much larger clone differs by one base, so this may be a read error. The chain joins TRBV30 to TRBJ2-3, with 7 bases that match TRBD1. This CDR3 spans 15 amino acids. The germline CDR1 and CDR2 sequences are GTSNPN and SVGIG (reference sequence). The CDR3 region has the DNA TGTGCCTGGAGTGTACTCGGGACAGTGGCAGATACGAAGTATTTT. Encoded protein: CAWSVLGTVADTKYF.

This clonotype was observed at least ten times. The V and J genes are TRBV5-6 and TRBJ2-1; 7 bases align to TRBD2. Trimming took 2 bases from V and 3 from J; bases not matched to a gene: 8. The CDR3 contains 16 residues. Germline CDR1 and CDR2: SGHDT and YYEEEE. CDR3 coding DNA: TGTGCCAGCAGCTTTCGAGCTAGCGGAATCTACAATGAGCAGTTCTTC. Protein sequence: CASSFRASGIYNEQFF.

Ten or more counts support this clonotype. The genes are TRBV28 and TRBJ1-6; D is unclear. This CDR3 has 16 amino acids. With 3 bases removed from V and 7 bases from J, the gap between germline ends came to 16 bases. CDR1 MDHEN and CDR2 SYDVKM come from the germline V gene. Here the CDR3 reads CASSFWGSVLNSPLHF. In DNA form, the CDR3 reads TGTGCCAGCAGTTTTTGGGGATCCGTACTCAATTCACCCCTCCACTTT.

This clonotype came up many times. The rearrangement links TRBV28 to TRBJ2-7; 7 positions agree with TRBD1. Germline assignment: CDR1 MDHEN and CDR2 SYDVKM. The trim removed 5 bases at V and 3 bases at J, leaving 16 bases unmatched. CDR3 length: 17 residues. CDR3: CASSQPHYRDRNYEQYF. The DNA for the CDR3 is TGTGCCAGCAGTCAACCCCACTATCGGGACAGAAACTACGAGCAGTACTTC.

V and J are TRBV12-3 or TRBV12-4 and TRBJ2-5; 8 bases map to TRBD2. This CDR3 has 17 amino acids. V lost 6 bases to trimming and J lost 5 bases; unmatched junction nucleotides: 17. The CDR3, as DNA: TGTGCCAGCAGCTCTGATGGTAGCGGGACCCCCGGGGAGACCCAGTACTTC. Translating it yields CASSSDGSGTPGETQYF.

This chain joins TRBV29-1 and TRBJ1-4; tentative D call: TRBD1 (6 bases). This CDR3 comprises 13 residues. Germline assignment: CDR1 SQVTM and CDR2 ANQGSEA. Trimming left V 5 bases short and J 7 bases short, with 14 bases between. CDR3 sequence: CSVHTGRGEKLFF. CDR3 DNA: TGCAGCGTTCATACAGGGAGGGGTGAAAAACTGTTTTTT. Combining the CDR3 with reference TRBV29-1 and TRBJ1-4 gives the whole variable domain SAVISQKPSRDICQRGTSLTIQCQVDSQVTMMFWYRQQPGQSLTLIATANQGSEATYESGFVIDKFPISRPNLTFSTLTVSNMSPEDSSIYLCSVHTGRGEKLFFGSGTQLSVL.